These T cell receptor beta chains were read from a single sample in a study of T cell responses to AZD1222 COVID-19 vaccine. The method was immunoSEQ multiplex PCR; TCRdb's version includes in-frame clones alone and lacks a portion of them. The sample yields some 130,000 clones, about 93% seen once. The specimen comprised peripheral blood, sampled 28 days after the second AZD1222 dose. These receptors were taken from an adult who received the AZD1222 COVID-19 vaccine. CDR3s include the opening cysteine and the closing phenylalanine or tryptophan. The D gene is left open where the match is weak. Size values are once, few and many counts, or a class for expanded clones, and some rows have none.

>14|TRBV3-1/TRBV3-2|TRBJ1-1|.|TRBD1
CASSQEQGLHEAFF
TGTGCCAGCAGCCAAGAACAGGGGCTCCATGAAGCTTTCTTT
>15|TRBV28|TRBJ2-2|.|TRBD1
CASNRDRGFGGELFF
TGTGCCAGTAACCGGGACAGGGGTTTCGGCGGGGAGCTGTTTTTT
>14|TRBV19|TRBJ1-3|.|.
CASSVTGTGNTIYF
TGTGCCAGTAGTGTTACAGGGACTGGAAACACCATATATTTT
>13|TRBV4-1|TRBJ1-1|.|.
CASSQFWGAEAFF
TGCGCCAGCAGCCAATTCTGGGGGGCTGAAGCTTTCTTT
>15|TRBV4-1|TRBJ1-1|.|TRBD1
CASSREDREGTEAFF
TGCGCCAGCAGCCGAGAAGACAGGGAAGGCACTGAAGCTTTCTTT
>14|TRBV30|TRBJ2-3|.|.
CAWSYSGVTDTQYF
TGTGCCTGGAGTTACTCGGGGGTCACAGATACGCAGTATTTT
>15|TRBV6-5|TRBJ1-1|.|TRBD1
CASRILRDRAFEAFF
TGTGCCAGCAGGATTCTCCGGGACAGGGCGTTTGAAGCTTTCTTT
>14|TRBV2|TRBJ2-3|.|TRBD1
CASRDGQDWDTQYF
TGTGCCAGCAGGGATGGACAGGATTGGGATACGCAGTATTTT
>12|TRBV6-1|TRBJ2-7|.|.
CASSDLGYEQYF
TGTGCCAGCAGTGATTTAGGCTACGAGCAGTACTTC
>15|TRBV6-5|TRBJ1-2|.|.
CASSSHNNGNYGYTF
TGTGCCAGCAGTAGCCACAATAACGGGAACTATGGCTACACCTTC
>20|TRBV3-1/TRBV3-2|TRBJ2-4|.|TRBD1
CASSPTPGQGPTGTKNIQYF
TGTGCCAGCAGCCCTACTCCGGGACAGGGCCCCACGGGAACCAAAAACATTCAGTACTTC
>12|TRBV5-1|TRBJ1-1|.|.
CASSPRGTEAFF
TGCGCCAGCAGCCCGAGAGGTACTGAAGCTTTCTTT
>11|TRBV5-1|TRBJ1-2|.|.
CASSPGGGYTF
TGCGCCAGCAGCCCCGGAGGTGGCTACACCTTC
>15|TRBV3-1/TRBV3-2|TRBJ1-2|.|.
CASSPTGTEYYGYTF
TGTGCCAGCAGCCCCACCGGGACGGAATACTATGGCTACACCTTC
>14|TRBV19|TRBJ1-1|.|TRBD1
CASSTGTGYTEAFF
TGTGCCAGTAGTACCGGGACAGGGTACACTGAAGCTTTCTTT
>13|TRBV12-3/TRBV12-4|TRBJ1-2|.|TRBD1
CASSFPGGYGYTF
TGTGCCAGCAGTTTCCCAGGGGGCTATGGCTACACCTTC
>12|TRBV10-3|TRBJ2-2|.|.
CATRANTGELFF
TGTGCCACTCGGGCGAACACCGGGGAGCTGTTTTTT
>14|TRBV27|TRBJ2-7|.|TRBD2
CASSLAGGGDEQYF
TGTGCCAGCAGTCTAGCGGGGGGTGGGGACGAGCAGTACTTC
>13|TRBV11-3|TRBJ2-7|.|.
CASSLGSSREQYF
TGTGCCAGCAGCTTAGGAAGTTCTCGCGAGCAGTACTTC
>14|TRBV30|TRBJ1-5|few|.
CAWSQGDGEQPQHF
TGTGCCTGGAGCCAAGGGGATGGTGAGCAGCCCCAGCATTTT
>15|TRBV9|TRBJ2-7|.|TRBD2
CASSAGLAGGREQYF
TGTGCCAGCAGCGCAGGACTCGCGGGGGGGCGGGAGCAGTACTTC
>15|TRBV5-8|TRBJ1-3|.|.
CASRATGYSGNTIYF
TGTGCCAGCAGAGCCACAGGGTACTCTGGAAACACCATATATTTT
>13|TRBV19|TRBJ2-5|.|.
CASSIWGSETQYF
TGTGCCAGTAGTATTTGGGGGAGCGAGACCCAGTACTTC
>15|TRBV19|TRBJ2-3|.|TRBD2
CASSTGTSPFDTQYF
TGTGCCAGTAGTACTGGGACTAGCCCTTTCGATACGCAGTATTTT
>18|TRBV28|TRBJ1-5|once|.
CASSHPEILKGINQPQHF
TGTGCCAGCAGTCATCCTGAAATATTAAAAGGGATTAATCAGCCCCAGCATTTT
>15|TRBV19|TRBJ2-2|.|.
CASSLRGEDTGELFF
TGTGCCAGTAGTTTGCGGGGTGAGGACACCGGGGAGCTGTTTTTT
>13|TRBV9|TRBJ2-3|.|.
CASSVDRPDTQYF
TGTGCCAGCAGCGTAGACCGTCCAGATACGCAGTATTTT
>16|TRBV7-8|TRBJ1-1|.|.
CASSLGDGGLNTEAFF
TGTGCCAGCAGCTTAGGGGACGGGGGGCTGAACACTGAAGCTTTCTTT
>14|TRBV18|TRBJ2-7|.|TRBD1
CASSPLGTGVEQYF
TGTGCCAGCTCACCATTAGGGACAGGGGTAGAGCAGTACTTC
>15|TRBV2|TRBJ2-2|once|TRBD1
CASTLLGQGTGELFF
TGTGCCAGCACCTTACTGGGACAGGGAACCGGGGAGCTGTTTTTT
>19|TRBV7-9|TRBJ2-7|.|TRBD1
CASSLDWEPWDRGYNEQYF
TGTGCCAGCAGCTTAGATTGGGAACCTTGGGACAGGGGTTACAACGAGCAGTACTTC
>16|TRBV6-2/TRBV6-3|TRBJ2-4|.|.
CASSPPTGTVVGIQYF
TGTGCCAGCAGCCCCCCCACCGGGACCGTAGTCGGAATTCAGTACTTC
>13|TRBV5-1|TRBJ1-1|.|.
CASSLGGNTEAFF
TGCGCCAGCAGCTTGGGGGGGAACACTGAAGCTTTCTTT
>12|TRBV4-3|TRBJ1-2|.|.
CASSPGDYGYTF
TGCGCCAGCAGCCCAGGGGACTATGGCTACACCTTC
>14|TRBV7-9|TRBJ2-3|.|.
CASSRPGPTDTQYF
TGTGCCAGCAGCCGGCCAGGGCCCACAGATACGCAGTATTTT
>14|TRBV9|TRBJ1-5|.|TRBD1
CASSAGTGTQPQHF
TGTGCCAGCAGCGCCGGGACAGGGACTCAGCCCCAGCATTTT
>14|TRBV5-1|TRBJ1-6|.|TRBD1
CASSRDRNNSPLHF
TGCGCCAGCAGCAGGGACAGGAATAATTCACCCCTCCACTTT
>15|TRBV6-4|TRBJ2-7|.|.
CASSLTEPNPYEQYF
TGTGCCAGCAGCCTAACAGAGCCCAACCCCTACGAGCAGTACTTC
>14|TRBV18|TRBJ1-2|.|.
CASSRTEEIYGYTF
TGTGCCAGCTCGCGAACAGAGGAAATCTATGGCTACACCTTC
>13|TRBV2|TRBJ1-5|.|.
CASTEGTWEPQHF
TGTGCCAGCACCGAAGGGACCTGGGAGCCCCAGCATTTT
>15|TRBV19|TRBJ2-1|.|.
CASSIKAGLYNEQFF
TGTGCCAGTAGTATAAAGGCGGGGTTGTACAATGAGCAGTTCTTC
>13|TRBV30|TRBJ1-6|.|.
CAWSVLSDSPLHF
TGTGCCTGGAGTGTACTGAGTGATTCACCCCTCCACTTT
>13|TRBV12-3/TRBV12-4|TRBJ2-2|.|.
CASSLLVSGELFF
TGTGCCAGCAGTTTATTAGTATCCGGGGAGCTGTTTTTT
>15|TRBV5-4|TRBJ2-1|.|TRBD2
CATKIAGGYNNEQFF
TGTGCCACTAAAATAGCGGGGGGTTACAACAATGAGCAGTTCTTC
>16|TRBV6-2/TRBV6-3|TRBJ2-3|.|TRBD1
CASSSRQGLSTDTQYF
TGTGCCAGCAGCAGTCGACAGGGTCTTTCCACAGATACGCAGTATTTT
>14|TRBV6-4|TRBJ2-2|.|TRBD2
CASSEAGDTGELFF
TGTGCCAGCAGTGAAGCGGGGGACACCGGGGAGCTGTTTTTT
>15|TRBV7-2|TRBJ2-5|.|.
CASSALAGIQETQYF
TGTGCCAGCAGCGCCCTGGCGGGAATACAAGAGACCCAGTACTTC
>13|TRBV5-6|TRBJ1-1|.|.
CASTKDTPGEAFF
TGTGCCAGCACCAAAGACACGCCGGGGGAAGCTTTCTTT
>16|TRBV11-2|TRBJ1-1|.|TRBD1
CASSEPRQGRNTEAFF
TGTGCCAGCAGCGAACCGAGACAGGGGAGGAACACTGAAGCTTTCTTT
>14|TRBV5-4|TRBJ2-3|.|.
CASVVQGSTDTQYF
TGTGCCAGCGTCGTCCAGGGTAGCACAGATACGCAGTATTTT